Sequencing of this T cell receptor (beta chain) was carried out in a study of cytomegalovirus exposure and HLA in healthy donors. The germline V gene encodes CDR1 SGHRS and CDR2 YFSETQ. Trimming left V 0 bases short and J 4 bases short, with 7 bases between. CDR3 size: 13 residues. Researchers ran the PCR with 60 Vbeta and 13 Jbeta primers. Sequencing was performed with immunoSEQ multiplex PCR; in TCRdb, only in-frame clones are kept and a portion is missing. The sample shows 100,000 to 150,000 clones, 70% to 80% of them seen only once. The sequenced sample was PBMCs. This receptor was taken from a woman aged 45-65 years in good health and CMV-seronegative. The chain couples TRBV5-1 to TRBJ1-2; possibly TRBD1 for D (5 bases). The CDR3: CASSLEGVYGYTF. Here the CDR3 DNA reads TGCGCCAGCAGCTTGGAAGGGGTCTATGGCTACACCTTC.